The next 32 T cell receptor beta chains were all read from a single sample in a study of Ad26.COV2.S vaccination and SARS-CoV-2 variants. TCRdb's copy holds only in-frame clones and misses some; the assay was immunoSEQ multiplex PCR. This sample has over 300,000 clones; 83% occur once, and the top ten carry about 7.4%. The treatment is: around 19 received Ad26.COV2.S at low or high dose, single or two shots; roughly 5 received placebo; per-sample allocation not given. All samples were drawn on day 63, counting from the first vaccine or placebo injection. The source was peripheral blood, collected in a trial of Ad26.COV2.S vaccine versus placebo. The receptors originated from a person between 18 and 60 years old who received the Ad26.COV2.S COVID-19 vaccine or a placebo.

The CDR3 region is CASSLLNTQYF. The CDR3 coding sequence is TGTGCCAGCAGTTTGTTGAATACGCAGTATTTT. This chain links TRBV12-3 or TRBV12-4 with TRBJ2-3; the D is unclear. The CDR3 sequence is 11 residues long. Trimming left V 3 bases short and J 7 bases short, with 5 bases between.

CDR3 amino acids: CASSLARSNSPLHF. CDR3 DNA sequence: TGCGCCAGCAGCTTGGCACGGTCTAATTCACCCCTCCACTTT. V usage is TRBV5-1 and J usage is TRBJ1-6, with unresolved D. Per the germline V gene, CDR1 is SGHRS and CDR2 is YFSETQ. Trimming left V 0 bases short and J 6 bases short, with 7 bases between. The CDR3 loop spans 14 amino acids.

This CDR3 is CASSRRETQYF. The DNA of the CDR3 is TGTGCCAGCAGCAGGAGAGAGACCCAGTACTTC. The chain carries TRBV11-2 and TRBJ2-5; no definite D call. V lost 5 bases, J lost 4 bases, and 5 bases lay in between. Germline CDR1 reads SGHAT; CDR2 reads FQNNGV. This CDR3 is 11 amino acids long.

The CDR3 DNA reads TGTGCCAGCAGTTACTTCTCGCACAATGAGCAGTTCTTC. This sequence encodes CASSYFSHNEQFF. The genes are TRBV6-5 and TRBJ2-1; no clear D gene. Trimming removed 1 base from V and 5 bases from J, with 6 bases in between. The length of the CDR3 is 13 residues. Germline V gene lookup returns CDR1 MNHEY and CDR2 SVGAGI.

This rearrangement joins TRBV28 to TRBJ1-5; D uncertain. The germline gives CDR1 MDHEN, CDR2 SYDVKM. The CDR3 has 17 amino acids. Trimming took off 5 bases at V and 1 base at J, with 18 bases between the two ends. CDR3 sequence: CASSVGKVNWSNQPQHF. CDR3 in DNA: TGTGCCAGCAGTGTCGGGAAGGTAAATTGGAGCAATCAGCCCCAGCATTTT.

The genes are TRBV11-2 and TRBJ2-5, with D perhaps being TRBD1 or TRBD2 (5 bases each). Trimming left V 4 bases short and J 2 bases short, with 8 bases between. CDR1 and CDR2 (germline): SGHAT, FQNNGV. The CDR3 has 13 residues. CDR3 loop: CASSWGIQETQYF. The CDR3 coding sequence is TGTGCCAGCAGCTGGGGGATTCAAGAGACCCAGTACTTC.

This sequence joins TRBV7-3 and TRBJ2-2; possible D gene TRBD2, 5 bases. This CDR3 comprises 15 residues. Germline lookup yields CDR1 SGHTA and CDR2 FQGTGA. V was trimmed by 8 bases and J by 6 bases, leaving 19 bases between them. CDR3 sequence reads: CASSSNRAGAGELFF. The CDR3 nucleotides are TGTGCCAGCTCCTCAAACCGGGCCGGGGCCGGGGAGCTGTTTTTT.

The chain links TRBV30 to TRBJ2-6, with D unresolved. The CDR3 spans 14 residues. Per the germline V gene, CDR1 is GTSNPN and CDR2 is SVGIG (reference sequence). The ends were cut back, 1 base at V and 4 bases at J, with 8 bases in the middle. CDR3: CAWSALTGANVLTF. Here the CDR3 DNA reads TGTGCCTGGAGTGCCCTCACAGGGGCCAACGTCCTGACTTTC.

This clone was detected a few times. J is TRBJ2-1 and V is TRBV5-4; D call uncertain. V was trimmed by 3 bases and J by 15 bases, leaving 22 bases between them. This CDR3 is 14 amino acids long. Germline V gene sequence: CDR1 SGHNT, CDR2 YYREEE (reference sequence). For the CDR3, the DNA is TGTGCCAGCAGCTCAGAAATCGCCGAAACTTCTAGGTTCTTC. It yields the protein CASSSEIAETSRFF.

The chain uses TRBV7-9 and TRBJ2-1, with 13 positions matching TRBD2. This CDR3 is built from 18 residues. V gave up 3 bases and J gave up 7 bases; unmatched junction bases: 12. Germline loops: CDR1 SEHNR, CDR2 FQNEAQ (reference sequence). This CDR3 is CASSLGRTSGSGGNEQFF. The CDR3 DNA reads TGTGCCAGCAGCTTGGGGAGGACTAGCGGGAGCGGGGGTAATGAGCAGTTCTTC.

This rearrangement joins TRBV11-3 to TRBJ1-2, with D possibly matching TRBD1 (6 bases). The V and J ends lost 4 bases and 4 bases respectively, with 16 bases between them. This CDR3 region has 15 residues. Germline V gene data show CDR1 as SGHNT and CDR2 as YENEEA. The CDR3 region is CASSSRPRDTYGYTF. In nucleotides, the CDR3 is TGTGCCAGCAGCTCTCGACCTAGGGACACCTATGGCTACACCTTC.

This chain uses TRBV12-3 or TRBV12-4 with TRBJ2-2; D is ambiguous. The V end was cut by 6 bases, the J end by 6 bases, with 8 bases between. This CDR3 has 12 amino acids. CDR3 loop: CASRIVAGELFF. CDR3 nucleotides: TGTGCCAGCAGAATCGTGGCCGGGGAGCTGTTTTTT.

The chain's CDR3 is CASSLLQGPDTQYF. Here the CDR3 DNA reads TGTGCCAGCAGCCTTTTACAGGGGCCAGATACGCAGTATTTT. The chain employs TRBV5-4 and TRBJ2-3; 7 bases line up with TRBD1. Unmatched junction bases numbered 6, after V lost 4 bases and J lost 4 bases. Germline V gene sequence: CDR1 SGHNT, CDR2 YYREEE (reference sequence). This CDR3 has 14 residues.

This sequence joins TRBV4-3 and TRBJ1-1; no reliable D call. Trimming cost V 1 base and J 8 bases, with 14 bases left between them. The CDR3 spans 14 residues. Germline assignment: CDR1 LGHNA and CDR2 YSLEER. The CDR3 is CASSQARKHGEAFF. The CDR3 DNA sequence: TGCGCCAGCAGCCAAGCGCGCAAACACGGGGAAGCTTTCTTT.

The chain joins TRBV19 to TRBJ2-4, with no clear D. This CDR3 is built from 13 residues. V lost 3 bases and J 7 bases, leaving 10 bases between the germline ends. Germline CDR1 is LNHDA and CDR2 is SQIVND (reference sequence). As DNA, the CDR3 is TGTGCCAGTAGTATCCCCCCTTACAACATTCAGTACTTC. It codes for CASSIPPYNIQYF.

This clone has only one observation. The chain employs TRBV19 and TRBJ2-1; possibly TRBD2 for D (5 bases). CDR3 length equals 16 residues. Germline assignment: CDR1 LNHDA and CDR2 SQIVND (reference sequence). Trimming shortened V by 3 bases and J by 4 bases, and 16 bases separated the two germline ends. CDR3 region: CASSMAQFGLYNEQFF. CDR3 in DNA: TGTGCCAGTAGTATGGCTCAATTCGGACTGTACAATGAGCAGTTCTTC.

This clone has only one observation. CDR3 DNA: TGTGCCAGCAGCTTAGGGGGACCGGGGACCTATGGCTACACCTTC. Amino acid sequence: CASSLGGPGTYGYTF. This sequence joins TRBV7-2 and TRBJ1-2; D might be TRBD1 (5 bases). Germline CDR1 is SGHTA and CDR2 is FQGNSA. The CDR3 has 15 amino acids. V lost 1 base and J 4 bases, leaving 13 bases between the germline ends.

The rearrangement uses TRBV4-2 and TRBJ2-7, with D unresolved. Germline CDR1 LGHNA, CDR2 YNFKEQ. V lost 5 bases to trimming and J lost 0 bases, with 11 bases between them. The CDR3 runs to 14 residues. The CDR3 bases are TGTGCCAGCAGCGCAACCCGGTCCTCCTACGAGCAGTACTTC. Amino acids: CASSATRSSYEQYF.

The table lists this clone with a count of one. The chain has TRBV5-6 and TRBJ1-2; no clear D. Trimming removed 0 bases at V and 7 bases at J, with 7 bases between. CDR1 SGHDT and CDR2 YYEEEE come from the germline V gene. The CDR3 is 12 residues long. DNA for the CDR3: TGTGCCAGCAGCTTGGCTAGCAGTGGCTACACCTTC. Its translation: CASSLASSGYTF.

The rearrangement joins TRBV5-6 to TRBJ2-7; 11 nucleotides match TRBD1. The CDR3 consists of 16 residues. V shed 3 bases and J 2 bases; nucleotides not matched to a gene: 7. Germline CDR1 SGHDT, CDR2 YYEEEE. CDR3 sequence: CASSWGQGGLAYEQYF. DNA for the CDR3: TGTGCCAGCAGCTGGGGACAGGGGGGGTTGGCCTACGAGCAGTACTTC.

This chain joins TRBV5-4 and TRBJ2-3; 12 bases are a match to TRBD2. Trimming removed 4 bases from V and 3 bases from J; junction bases left unmatched: 3. Germline V gene sequence: CDR1 SGHNT, CDR2 YYREEE (reference sequence). The CDR3 contains 15 residues. The CDR3: CASSLGLAGTDTQYF. The CDR3 coding sequence is TGTGCCAGCAGCCTCGGACTAGCGGGAACAGATACGCAGTATTTT.

This clone was seen only a few times. The chain carries TRBV5-1 and TRBJ1-6; TRBD1 matches 7 bases. Per the germline V gene, CDR1 is SGHRS and CDR2 is YFSETQ. The V and J ends lost 0 bases and 8 bases, in that order; junction bases with no gene match: 5. This CDR3 region has 15 residues. Here the CDR3 DNA reads TGCGCCAGCAGCTTGGGGCAGGGGGGCTATTCACCCCTCCACTTT. Translated, it gives CASSLGQGGYSPLHF.

This chain joins TRBV14 and TRBJ1-4; no clear D gene. Germline loops: CDR1 SGHDN, CDR2 FVKESK. V was pared by 5 bases and J by 7 bases, with 17 bases between. The CDR3 has 15 residues. CDR3 loop: CASSDLVGSGEKLFF. The CDR3 DNA follows: TGTGCCAGCAGCGACCTTGTAGGGTCAGGTGAAAAACTGTTTTTT.

The chain couples TRBV5-1 to TRBJ2-1; D not certain. Per the germline V gene, CDR1 is SGHRS and CDR2 is YFSETQ. The CDR3 has 13 amino acids. Trimming cost V 4 bases and J 5 bases, with 10 bases left between them. CDR3 in amino acids: CASSRAVNNEQFF. The CDR3, as DNA: TGCGCCAGCAGCCGAGCCGTTAACAATGAGCAGTTCTTC.

The chain has TRBV12-3 or TRBV12-4 and TRBJ1-5; D gene unclear. CDR3 size: 13 residues. Trimming removed 2 bases at V and 1 base at J, with 3 bases between. In DNA, the CDR3 is TGTGCCAGCAGTTTAACCAGCAATCAGCCCCAGCATTTT. Encoded protein: CASSLTSNQPQHF.

V gene TRBV7-2 combines with J gene TRBJ2-7; D is unresolved. Trimming took off 3 bases at V and 3 bases at J, with 9 bases between the two ends. In germline, CDR1 is SGHTA, CDR2 FQGNSA. This CDR3 is 13 amino acids long. CDR3 in amino acids: CASSFGARYEQYF. The CDR3 DNA is TGTGCCAGCAGCTTCGGAGCACGCTACGAGCAGTACTTC.

This clone was counted only a few times. The rearrangement joins TRBV19 to TRBJ1-5; no clear D gene. Between the trimmed V and J ends, which lost 3 bases and 0 bases, there was a span of 9 bases. The germline CDR1 and CDR2 sequences are LNHDA and SQIVND (reference sequence). The CDR3 is made up of 15 amino acids. CDR3 region: CASSIQTISNQPQHF. CDR3 nucleotide sequence: TGTGCCAGTAGTATTCAGACAATTAGCAATCAGCCCCAGCATTTT.

The chain uses TRBV6-1 and TRBJ1-6, with TRBD1 matching 8 bases. From germline, CDR1 is MNHNS and CDR2 SASEGT. The length of the CDR3 is 16 residues. V lost 3 bases and J lost 2; bases outside the gene matches: 3. CDR3 DNA sequence: TGTGCCAGCAGTGATGACAGGGGAACCTATAATTCACCCCTCCACTTT. Its translation is CASSDDRGTYNSPLHF.

The V and J genes are TRBV19 and TRBJ1-5; D remains ambiguous. Trimming removed 3 bases at V and 5 bases at J, with 8 bases between. This CDR3 has 13 residues. Germline V gene sequence: CDR1 LNHDA, CDR2 SQIVND (reference sequence). CDR3 in DNA: TGTGCCAGTAGTATCCGCGGGGATCAGCCCCAGCATTTT. Its translation is CASSIRGDQPQHF. Full variable domain (outside the CDR3, taken from reference TRBV19 and TRBJ1-5): DGGITQSPKYLFRKEGQNVTLSCEQNLNHDAMYWYRQDPGQGLRLIYYSQIVNDFQKGDIAEGYSVSREKKESFPLTVTSAQKNPTAFYLCASSIRGDQPQHFGDGTRLSIL.

The J gene is TRBJ2-1, the V gene TRBV7-6; TRBD1 matches 7 bases. Germline CDR1 SGHVS, CDR2 FNYEAQ. The CDR3 is 15 amino acids. The V and J ends lost 4 bases and 4 bases, in that order; junction bases with no gene match: 7. In nucleotides, the CDR3 is TGTGCCAGCAGCTCATTAGGGGGCTTTTACAATGAGCAGTTCTTC. Translation gives CASSSLGGFYNEQFF.

The V and J genes are TRBV29-1 and TRBJ2-5; D ambiguous. This CDR3 has 12 amino acids. The germline V gene has CDR1 SQVTM and CDR2 ANQGSEA. Trimming stripped 6 bases from V and 4 bases from J, with 12 bases between. CDR3 sequence (DNA): TGCAGCGTCAATGACGGATTAGAGACCCAGTACTTC. Protein sequence: CSVNDGLETQYF.

The gene calls are TRBV9 and TRBJ1-2, with 8 positions matching TRBD1. J lost 6 bases, V lost 0 bases, and 10 bases had no gene match. The CDR3 runs 16 residues. Per the germline V gene, CDR1 is SGDLS and CDR2 is YYNGEE. For the CDR3, the DNA is TGTGCCAGCAGCGTAGAGGCAGGGGGCGCTTCGGATGGCTACACCTTC. This codes for CASSVEAGGASDGYTF.